Following are 12 T cell receptor beta chains from one sample sequenced in a study of blood T cell repertoires in COVID-19 (TCRdb year 2020). Library construction relied on the immunoSEQ multiplex PCR assay. Here the immuneACCESS table is served through TCRdb, limited to in-frame sequences with V and J called. Missing clones are a known gap in these copies; in checked studies unresolved V genes cover under half, and the rest lacks a known reason. This sample is represented by approximately 150,000 clones; around 84% of them were singletons. In total, the top ten clones hold approximately 0.99% of the sample. Sequenced input: peripheral blood. The receptors derive from a man aged 40-55 years with acute or convalescent COVID-19.

This clone was counted many times. V gene TRBV6-5 combines with J gene TRBJ1-1, with D maybe TRBD1 (5 bases). From germline, CDR1 is MNHEY and CDR2 SVGAGI. The V end was cut by 6 bases, the J end by 0 bases, with 14 bases between. This CDR3 region has 15 residues. The CDR3 region is CASSNLDSVNTEAFF. CDR3 DNA sequence: TGTGCCAGCAGCAACCTCGACAGCGTGAACACTGAAGCTTTCTTT.

The rearrangement uses TRBV19 and TRBJ1-5; 10 bases map to TRBD1. Germline values: CDR1 LNHDA, CDR2 SQIVND (reference sequence). This CDR3 is built from 17 residues. V was clipped by 2 bases and J by 5 bases; unmatched bases: 9. This chain's CDR3 is CASSIFGQGGVDQPQHF. As DNA, the CDR3 is TGTGCCAGTAGTATATTTGGACAGGGGGGTGTGGATCAGCCCCAGCATTTT.

V and J are TRBV5-4 and TRBJ2-1; 7 bases map to TRBD1. V was clipped by 1 base and J by 9 bases; unmatched bases: 7. The germline V gene has CDR1 SGHNT and CDR2 YYREEE (reference sequence). The CDR3 covers 14 residues. Written as DNA, the CDR3 is TGTGCCAGCAGCTTGAGCAGGGGGTTAGGTGAGCAGTTCTTC. Translated: CASSLSRGLGEQFF.

The V call is TRBV12-3 or TRBV12-4, the J call TRBJ1-5; D remains ambiguous. Trimming cost V 6 bases and J 4 bases, with 7 bases left between them. The CDR3 covers 12 residues. This chain's CDR3 is CASRLANQPQHF. The CDR3 DNA follows: TGTGCCAGCAGGCTAGCAAATCAGCCCCAGCATTTT.

The rearrangement uses TRBV11-3 and TRBJ1-1; 8 nucleotides agree with TRBD1. CDR3 length equals 17 residues. V shed 0 bases and J 0 bases; nucleotides not matched to a gene: 6. The germline V gene encodes CDR1 SGHNT and CDR2 YENEEA. The CDR3 sequence: CASSLDATGAVNTEAFF. CDR3 sequence (DNA): TGTGCCAGCAGCTTAGACGCGACAGGGGCCGTGAACACTGAAGCTTTCTTT.

This chain connects TRBV19 to TRBJ2-3; no definite D call. Germline V gene data show CDR1 as LNHDA and CDR2 as SQIVND (reference sequence). The CDR3 length is 16 residues. Trimming pared 0 bases from V and 6 bases from J, leaving 16 bases between. For the CDR3, the DNA is TGTGCCAGTAGTATAGATCTATCCTCCGCCGGGGATACGCAGTATTTT. Its protein product is CASSIDLSSAGDTQYF.

The gene calls are TRBV5-6 and TRBJ1-1, with TRBD1 matching over 9 bases. This CDR3 spans 15 amino acids. The V gene's germline CDR1 is SGHDT and CDR2 YYEEEE. V was clipped by 4 bases and J by 4 bases; unmatched bases: 8. The CDR3 DNA reads TGTGCCAGCAGCCCTAACGGGACAGGGATCACTGAAGCTTTCTTT. Its protein product is CASSPNGTGITEAFF.

This clone has only a few counts. The CDR3 nucleotides read TGTGCCAGCAGCCAAAGGGGCCCTGTTGACAATGAGCAGTTCTTC. Translated, it gives CASSQRGPVDNEQFF. The rearrangement links TRBV3-1 (or the pseudogene TRBV3-2) to TRBJ2-1; a possible D gene is TRBD1 (5 bases). There are 15 residues in the CDR3. CDR1 is LGHDT, CDR2 YNNKEL, per germline (reference sequence). V lost 2 bases to trimming and J lost 5 bases, with 13 bases between them.

CDR3 nucleotide sequence: TGTGCCAGCAGGTCAACAGGGAGCTCCTACAATGAGCAGTTCTTC. Translation: CASRSTGSSYNEQFF. The chain is built from TRBV6-6 and TRBJ2-1, with D possibly being TRBD1 (6 bases). There are 15 residues in the CDR3. Looked up from germline, CDR1 is MNHNY and CDR2 is SVGAGI (reference sequence). Trimming removed 6 bases from V and 0 bases from J, with 12 bases in between.

This chain links TRBV10-3 with TRBJ2-3; TRBD1 might be the D (6 bases). Germline CDR1 and CDR2: ENHRY and SYGVKD. V dropped 6 bases and J dropped 0 bases, with 10 bases sitting between them. This CDR3 is 14 amino acids long. The CDR3 loop reads CAIRTGPSTDTQYF. CDR3 in DNA: TGTGCCATCAGGACAGGTCCCAGCACAGATACGCAGTATTTT.

The chain is built from TRBV28 and TRBJ1-1; 7 bases are a match to TRBD1. The CDR3 is made up of 16 amino acids. The germline V gene encodes CDR1 MDHEN and CDR2 SYDVKM. V dropped 3 bases and J dropped 4; count of bases not matched to a gene: 11. The CDR3 nucleotides are TGTGCCAGCAGTTTTATCGGTGAGGGGGCGAGCACTGAAGCTTTCTTT. Protein sequence: CASSFIGEGASTEAFF.

The chain couples TRBV27 to TRBJ1-5; D perhaps matches TRBD1 (6 bases). Looked up from germline, CDR1 is MNHEY and CDR2 is SMNVEV (reference sequence). With 7 bases removed from V and 1 base from J, the gap between germline ends came to 17 bases. The CDR3 has 16 amino acids. The DNA of the CDR3 is TGTGCCAGCAAACGCCTAGGGGGTCAAAGCAATCAGCCCCAGCATTTT. Its translation: CASKRLGGQSNQPQHF.